This is a list of T cell receptor beta chains from one sample in a study of beta chain features in type 1 diabetes. The repertoire was sequenced with immunoSEQ multiplex PCR; TCRdb's copy has only in-frame clones and lacks some. This sample has 250,000 to 350,000 clones; 15% occur once, and the top ten carry 0.015% to 0.017%. The source material was naive CD4+ T cells from blood. The source of these receptors is a man aged 18 to 29 with type 1 diabetes. Each CDR3 is given with its conserved first and last residue. A D gene is named only where the DNA matches it firmly. Size is omitted from some rows. Given values are once, few, many or a class for expanded clones.

j_gene: TRBJ2-1
abundance: few
v_gene: TRBV28
d_gene: TRBD2
CDR3aa: CASSPFFASGGYNEQFF
CDR3nt: TGTGCCAGCAGTCCCTTTTTTGCTAGCGGGGGATACAATGAGCAGTTCTTC

j_gene: TRBJ1-1
abundance: few
v_gene: TRBV25-1
d_gene: .
CDR3aa: CASSEPGNMNTEAFF
CDR3nt: TGTGCCAGCAGTGAACCAGGGAACATGAACACTGAAGCTTTCTTT

j_gene: TRBJ2-2
abundance: .
v_gene: TRBV4-2
d_gene: TRBD2
CDR3aa: CASSPPTSGRNTGELFF
CDR3nt: TGTGCCAGCAGCCCACCCACTAGCGGGAGAAACACCGGGGAGCTGTTTTTT

j_gene: TRBJ1-1
abundance: few
v_gene: TRBV4-2
d_gene: .
CDR3aa: CASSQDRARVGTEAFF
CDR3nt: TGTGCCAGCAGCCAAGATAGGGCCAGGGTGGGCACTGAAGCTTTCTTT

j_gene: TRBJ2-1
abundance: few
v_gene: TRBV7-8
d_gene: .
CDR3aa: CASSSSRLVREEQFF
CDR3nt: TGTGCCAGCAGCTCGTCCAGACTGGTGCGAGAGGAGCAGTTCTTC

j_gene: TRBJ2-5
abundance: few
v_gene: TRBV11-2
d_gene: .
CDR3aa: CASSLGRGGKRNQYF
CDR3nt: TGTGCCAGCAGCTTAGGGCGTGGTGGAAAGAGGAACCAGTACTTC

j_gene: TRBJ2-1
abundance: .
v_gene: TRBV29-1
d_gene: .
CDR3aa: CSGRQDLSYNEQFF
CDR3nt: TGCAGCGGCAGACAGGACCTCTCCTACAATGAGCAGTTCTTC

j_gene: TRBJ1-1
abundance: few
v_gene: TRBV30
d_gene: TRBD1
CDR3aa: CAWGQVLNTEAFF
CDR3nt: TGTGCCTGGGGACAGGTTTTGAACACTGAAGCTTTCTTT

j_gene: TRBJ2-3
abundance: .
v_gene: TRBV7-9
d_gene: TRBD2
CDR3aa: CASSLSSSGELGTDTQYF
CDR3nt: TGTGCCAGCAGCTTATCGTCTAGCGGGGAGCTCGGCACAGATACGCAGTATTTT

j_gene: TRBJ2-5
abundance: few
v_gene: TRBV5-1
d_gene: TRBD2
CDR3aa: CASSALAGAGETQYF
CDR3nt: TGCGCCAGCAGCGCACTAGCGGGAGCGGGCGAGACCCAGTACTTC

j_gene: TRBJ1-1
abundance: few
v_gene: TRBV4-2
d_gene: .
CDR3aa: CASSQRILIRNTEAFF
CDR3nt: TGTGCCAGCAGCCAACGTATCCTAATTCGGAACACTGAAGCTTTCTTT

j_gene: TRBJ2-7
abundance: .
v_gene: TRBV9
d_gene: TRBD1
CDR3aa: CASAIGTGISYEQYF
CDR3nt: TGTGCCAGTGCAATTGGGACAGGGATCTCCTACGAGCAGTACTTC

j_gene: TRBJ2-7
abundance: .
v_gene: TRBV28
d_gene: TRBD1
CDR3aa: CASSLGGQTYEQYF
CDR3nt: TGTGCCAGCAGTTTAGGGGGACAGACCTACGAGCAGTACTTC

j_gene: TRBJ2-5
abundance: few
v_gene: TRBV6-1
d_gene: .
CDR3aa: CASYSPGLGETQYF
CDR3nt: TGTGCCAGCTATTCTCCCGGACTTGGAGAGACCCAGTACTTC

j_gene: TRBJ2-1
abundance: few
v_gene: TRBV10-3
d_gene: .
CDR3aa: CAISVGASSYNEQFF
CDR3nt: TGTGCCATCAGTGTGGGGGCTTCCTCCTACAATGAGCAGTTCTTC

j_gene: TRBJ2-5
abundance: few
v_gene: TRBV9
d_gene: TRBD1
CDR3aa: CASSPRQGGETQYF
CDR3nt: TGTGCCAGCAGCCCACGACAGGGGGGGGAGACCCAGTACTTC

j_gene: TRBJ2-7
abundance: few
v_gene: TRBV11-2
d_gene: TRBD2
CDR3aa: CASSPWTSGTYEQYF
CDR3nt: TGTGCCAGCAGCCCCTGGACTAGCGGGACCTACGAGCAGTACTTC

j_gene: TRBJ2-2
abundance: .
v_gene: TRBV15
d_gene: .
CDR3aa: CATSNDYPTNTGELFF
CDR3nt: TGTGCCACCAGCAATGACTACCCGACGAACACCGGGGAGCTGTTTTTT

j_gene: TRBJ2-5
abundance: .
v_gene: TRBV19
d_gene: .
CDR3aa: CASSPRTQETQYF
CDR3nt: TGTGCCAGTAGTCCCCGGACTCAAGAGACCCAGTACTTC